This TCR beta chain comes out of a study of blood T cell repertoires in COVID-19. Study-wide background: Samples taken during acute and convalescent COVID-19 were collected in the United States, Italy and Spain.

CDR1 is SNHLY, CDR2 FYNNEI, per germline. Trimming cost V 4 bases and J 1 base, with 4 bases left between them. The CDR3 runs 12 residues. This clone was counted a few times. Recruitment covered over 20 US areas and drew participants whose ages spanned roughly 18 to 100 years. Cohort allocation depended upon clinical history that participants reported. Donors in Cohort 3 counted as recovered after two negative PCRs, clearance, or symptom resolution. The data were produced by immunoSEQ multiplex PCR, yet TCRdb's version contains in-frame clones alone and is incomplete. Here the sample spans 180,000 or so clones, over 70% being singletons.

The sample was PBMCs or T cells enriched from blood (not recorded which). This receptor was taken from a woman aged 60 to 75 who had recovered from COVID-19. V gene TRBV2 combines with J gene TRBJ1-2; D ambiguous. The CDR3 protein is CASSVDNYGYTF. CDR3 DNA: TGTGCCAGCAGTGTAGATAACTATGGCTACACCTTC.